The 5 T cell receptor beta chains given below trace back to one sample, sequenced in a study of cytomegalovirus exposure and HLA in healthy donors. 13 Jbeta primers and 60 Vbeta primers were used for the PCR. Assay used: immunoSEQ multiplex PCR; TCRdb lists only in-frame clones, some missing. The sample has roughly 120,000 clones; about 79% are singletons. Sequences were obtained from PBMCs. These TCRs come from a man aged 50 to 59 in good health and CMV-seronegative.

The CDR3 reads CASSVRGTGFAEAFF. The CDR3 nucleotides read TGTGCCAGCTCAGTCAGGGGGACGGGTTTCGCTGAAGCTTTCTTT. This chain uses TRBV28 with TRBJ1-1, with 7 bases aligning to TRBD1. Looked up from germline, CDR1 is MDHEN and CDR2 is SYDVKM. Trimming cost V 8 bases and J 6 bases; bases outside gene matches: 15. The CDR3 has 15 residues.

The V and J genes are TRBV28 and TRBJ2-3; 9 bases align to TRBD2. CDR1 is MDHEN and CDR2 is SYDVKM in the germline V gene. This CDR3 comprises 16 residues. Trimming at V came to 6 bases and at J to 4 bases, leaving 11 bases not matched to a gene. The DNA for the CDR3 is TGTGCCAGCAGCCGCAAGCGGGGGGTTAGCGCAGATACGCAGTATTTT. Translation: CASSRKRGVSADTQYF.

The genes are TRBV7-2 and TRBJ1-1, with D unresolved. CDR3 length equals 15 residues. Trimming took off 0 bases at V and 4 bases at J, with 12 bases between the two ends. Germline assignment: CDR1 SGHTA and CDR2 FQGNSA. The CDR3 DNA sequence: TGTGCCAGCAGCTTAGCGATATACGGGGTCACTGAAGCTTTCTTT. As protein: CASSLAIYGVTEAFF.

The chain uses TRBV10-1 and TRBJ2-7; the match to TRBD1 covers 9 bases. The V gene end was trimmed by 6 bases and the J gene end by 1 base; junction bases not matched to a gene: 7. The germline V gene has CDR1 WNHNN and CDR2 SYGVQD (reference sequence). The CDR3 is 15 amino acids. In nucleotides, the CDR3 is TGCGCCAGCAGGCCGGGACAGGGATTTTCCTACGAGCAGTACGTC. Its translation is CASRPGQGFSYEQYV.

The chain employs TRBV12-5 and TRBJ2-3; D is ambiguous. Germline CDR1 is LGHNT and CDR2 is FRNRAP. This CDR3 spans 11 amino acids. V lost 3 bases to trimming and J lost 8 bases, with 6 bases between them. The CDR3 DNA reads as TGTGCTAGTGGTTTAGGCGGTACGCAGTATTTT. Translated: CASGLGGTQYF.